These 2 T cell receptor beta chains share one sample of origin, sequenced in a study of T cell repertoires in cytomegalovirus infection. TCRdb ran MiXCR on the reads and lists one entry per CDR3 protein. This sample carries roughly 630,000 distinct CDR3 sequences, 24% of them seen once, and the ten largest clones take under 8.5%. Sequences were obtained from CD8+ T cells from PBMCs. The receptors originated from a human donor in good health (CMV status not recorded). Some clones in this sample may be carry-over from other donors' samples.

CDR3 DNA sequence: TGCAGTGTCCTGCGGTTAGCTTCCTACGAGCAGTACTTC. Translating gives CSVLRLASYEQYF. V usage is TRBV20-1 and J usage is TRBJ2-7; D unresolved. Between the trimmed V and J ends, which lost 7 bases and 1 base, there was a span of 14 bases. The CDR3 extends over 13 amino acids. CDR1 DFQATT and CDR2 SNEGSKA come from the germline V gene (reference sequence).

This clonotype was observed a few times. The gene calls are TRBV19 and TRBJ1-5; no firm D call. From germline, CDR1 is LNHDA and CDR2 SQIVND (reference sequence). The CDR3 loop spans 14 amino acids. V was clipped by 2 bases and J by 3 bases, with 8 bases between them. In DNA form, the CDR3 reads TGTGCCAGTAGTATATACCAGAACAATCAGCCCCAGCATTTT. This sequence encodes CASSIYQNNQPQHF.